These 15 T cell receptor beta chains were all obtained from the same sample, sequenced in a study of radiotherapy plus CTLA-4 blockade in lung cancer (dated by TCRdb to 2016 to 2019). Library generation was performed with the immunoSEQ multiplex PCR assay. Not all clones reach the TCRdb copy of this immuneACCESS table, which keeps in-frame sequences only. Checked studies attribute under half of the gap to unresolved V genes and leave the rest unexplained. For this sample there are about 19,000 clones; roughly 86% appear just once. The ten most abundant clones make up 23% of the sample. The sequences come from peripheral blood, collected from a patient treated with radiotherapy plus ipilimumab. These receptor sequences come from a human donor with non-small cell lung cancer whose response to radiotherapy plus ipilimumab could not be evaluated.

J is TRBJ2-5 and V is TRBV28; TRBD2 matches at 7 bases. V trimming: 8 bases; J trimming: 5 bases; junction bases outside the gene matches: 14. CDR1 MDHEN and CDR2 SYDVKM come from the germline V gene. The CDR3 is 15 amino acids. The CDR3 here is CASSPGLPTLETQYF. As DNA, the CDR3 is TGTGCCAGCTCCCCGGGACTACCTACGTTGGAGACCCAGTACTTC.

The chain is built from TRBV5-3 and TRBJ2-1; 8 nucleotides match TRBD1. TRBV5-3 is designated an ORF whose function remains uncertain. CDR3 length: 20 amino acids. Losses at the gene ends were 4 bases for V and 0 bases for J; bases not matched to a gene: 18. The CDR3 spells CARSVSRGLADLGSYNEQFF. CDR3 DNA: TGTGCCAGAAGCGTATCCAGGGGGCTTGCGGACCTTGGCTCCTACAATGAGCAGTTCTTC.

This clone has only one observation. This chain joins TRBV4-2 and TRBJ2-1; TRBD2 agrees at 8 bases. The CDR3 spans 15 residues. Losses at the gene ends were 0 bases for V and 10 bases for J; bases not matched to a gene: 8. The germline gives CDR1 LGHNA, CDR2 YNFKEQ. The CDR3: CASSQEYSGGREQFF. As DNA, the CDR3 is TGTGCCAGCAGCCAAGAATATTCGGGGGGGCGGGAGCAGTTCTTC.

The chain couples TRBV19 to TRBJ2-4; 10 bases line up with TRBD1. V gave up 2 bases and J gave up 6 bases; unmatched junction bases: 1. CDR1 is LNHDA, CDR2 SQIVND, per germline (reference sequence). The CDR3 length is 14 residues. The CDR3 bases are TGTGCCAGTAGTATAAGGGACAGGGGAAACATTCAGTACTTC. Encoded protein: CASSIRDRGNIQYF.

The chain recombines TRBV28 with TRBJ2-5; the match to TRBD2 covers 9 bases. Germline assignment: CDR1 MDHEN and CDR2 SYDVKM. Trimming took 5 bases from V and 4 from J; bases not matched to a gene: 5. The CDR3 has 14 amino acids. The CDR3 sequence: CASSDTSGRETQYF. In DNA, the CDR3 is TGTGCCAGCAGTGACACTAGCGGGCGAGAGACCCAGTACTTC.

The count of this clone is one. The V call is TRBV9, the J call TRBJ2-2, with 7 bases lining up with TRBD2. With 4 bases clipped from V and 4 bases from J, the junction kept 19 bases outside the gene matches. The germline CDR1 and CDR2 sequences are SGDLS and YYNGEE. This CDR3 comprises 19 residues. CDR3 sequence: CASSFRPGLHWGVTGELFF. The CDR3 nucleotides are TGTGCCAGCAGCTTTCGCCCGGGACTACATTGGGGGGTCACCGGGGAGCTGTTTTTT.

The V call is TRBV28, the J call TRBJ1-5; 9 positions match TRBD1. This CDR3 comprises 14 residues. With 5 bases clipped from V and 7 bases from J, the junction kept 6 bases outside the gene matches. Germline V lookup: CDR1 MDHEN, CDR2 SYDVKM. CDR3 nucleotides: TGTGCCAGCAGTCCAGGACAGGGGAGACAGCCCCAGCATTTT. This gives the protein CASSPGQGRQPQHF.

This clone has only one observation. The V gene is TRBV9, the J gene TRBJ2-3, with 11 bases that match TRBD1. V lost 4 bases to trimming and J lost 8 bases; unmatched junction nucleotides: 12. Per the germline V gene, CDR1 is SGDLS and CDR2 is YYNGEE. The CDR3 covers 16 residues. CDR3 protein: CASSTPRGQGVVTQYF. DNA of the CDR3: TGTGCCAGCAGCACCCCAAGGGGACAGGGGGTGGTTACGCAGTATTTT.

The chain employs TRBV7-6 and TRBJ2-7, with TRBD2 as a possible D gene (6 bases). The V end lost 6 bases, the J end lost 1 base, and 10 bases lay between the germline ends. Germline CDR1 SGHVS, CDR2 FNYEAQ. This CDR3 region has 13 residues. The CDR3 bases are TGTGCCAGCAGTGGAGGGGCGTCCTACGAGCAGTACTTC. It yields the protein CASSGGASYEQYF.

In nucleotides, the CDR3 is TGCAGCGTTACTAGCGGGACGTACGAGCAGTACTTC. Protein: CSVTSGTYEQYF. The gene calls are TRBV29-1 and TRBJ2-7; 10 bases line up with TRBD2. The CDR3 has 12 amino acids. Per the germline V gene, CDR1 is SQVTM and CDR2 is ANQGSEA. V trimming: 5 bases; J trimming: 4 bases; junction bases outside the gene matches: 2.

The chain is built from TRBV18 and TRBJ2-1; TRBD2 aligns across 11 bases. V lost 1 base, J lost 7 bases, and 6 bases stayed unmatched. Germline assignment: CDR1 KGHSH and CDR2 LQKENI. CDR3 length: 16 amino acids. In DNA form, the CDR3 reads TGTGCCAGCTCACCACTAGCGGGAGGGCCGAAGAATGAGCAGTTCTTC. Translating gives CASSPLAGGPKNEQFF.

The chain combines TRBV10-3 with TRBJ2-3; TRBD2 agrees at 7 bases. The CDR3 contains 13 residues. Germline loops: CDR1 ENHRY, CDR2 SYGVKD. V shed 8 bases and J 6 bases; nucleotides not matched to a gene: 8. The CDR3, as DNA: TGTGCCATCGGGGGGGTGGGCTCTGATACGCAGTATTTT. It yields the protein CAIGGVGSDTQYF.

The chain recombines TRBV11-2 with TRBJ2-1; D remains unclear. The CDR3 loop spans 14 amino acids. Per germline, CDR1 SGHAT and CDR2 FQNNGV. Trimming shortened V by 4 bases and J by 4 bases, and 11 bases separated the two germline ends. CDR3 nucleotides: TGTGCCAGCAGCTCCAGCCGACAATACAATGAGCAGTTCTTC. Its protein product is CASSSSRQYNEQFF.

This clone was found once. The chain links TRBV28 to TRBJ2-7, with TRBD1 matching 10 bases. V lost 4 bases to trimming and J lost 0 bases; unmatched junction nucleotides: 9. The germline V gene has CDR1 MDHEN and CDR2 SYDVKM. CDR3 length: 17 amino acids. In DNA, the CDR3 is TGTGCCAGCAGTTCCCCCCGGGACAGGGGTGGCTCCTACGAGCAGTACTTC. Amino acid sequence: CASSSPRDRGGSYEQYF. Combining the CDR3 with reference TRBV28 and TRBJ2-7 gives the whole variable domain DVKVTQSSRYLVKRTGEKVFLECVQDMDHENMFWYRQDPGLGLRLIYFSYDVKMKEKGDIPEGYSVSREKKERFSLILESASTNQTSMYLCASSSPRDRGGSYEQYFGPGTRLTVT.

CDR3: CASSQDTGDLLFTGELFF. CDR3 in DNA: TGCGCCAGCAGCCAAGATACTGGCGACTTACTTTTCACCGGGGAGCTGTTTTTT. The V and J genes are TRBV4-1 and TRBJ2-2, with D unclear. The CDR3 spans 18 residues. The V end lost 0 bases, the J end lost 4 bases, and 18 bases lay between the germline ends. Germline CDR1 reads MGHRA; CDR2 reads YSYEKL.